The clone carrying this T cell receptor beta chain was seen ten or more times. What it binds is unknown. This entry comes from a study of regulatory T cells in long-lasting Graves disease. Overall study findings and caveats: Favored usage of TRBV28, TRBJ1-2 and TRBJ2-5 was recorded in persistent disease.

The trim removed 5 bases at V and 9 bases at J, leaving 11 bases unmatched. From germline, CDR1 is SGHRS and CDR2 YFSETQ. There are 15 residues in the CDR3. Investigators prepared the TCR beta libraries by applying iRepertoire HTBI primers and Arm-PCR of CDR3 regions. Per the original data handling: Identified segments across samples numbered about 56 TRBV and about 13 TRBJ. Via MiXCR, TCRdb re-called the multiplex PCR reads, giving one row per CDR3 protein. These V and J calls are TCRdb output, not the study's own analysis. This sample has a few hundred thousand distinct CDR3 sequences; 13% to 15% occur once, and the top ten carry approximately 15%. The time point: newly diagnosed GD, antithyroid drugs for less than 3 months. Researchers made the TCR library from RNA that was extracted from PBMCs. The same specimen was also included in a second study, on T cells in Graves' hyperthyroidism and ophthalmopathy. From that paper: The authors deemed Graves' hyperthyroidism stable absent ophthalmopathy progression within 18 months. The model predicted ophthalmopathy a median approximately seven months before onset.

The receptor comes from a woman aged 45-65 years with Graves disease. The rearrangement uses TRBV5-1 and TRBJ2-2; 9 nucleotides line up with TRBD2. The sample consisted of peripheral blood mononuclear cells (PBMCs), taken at new diagnosis, from a patient treated with antithyroid drugs. Here the CDR3 DNA reads TGCGCCAGCAGTGGAGCGGGAGGTACCCACCGGGAGCTGTTTTTT. This translates into CASSGAGGTHRELFF. Together with reference TRBV5-1 and TRBJ2-2, the CDR3 gives the full variable domain: KAGVTQTPRYLIKTRGQQVTLSCSPISGHRSVSWYQQTPGQGLQFLFEYFSETQRNKGNFPGRFSGRQFSNSRSEMNVSTLELGDSALYLCASSGAGGTHRELFFGEGSRLTVL.